The TCR beta chain under discussion was sequenced for a study of blood T cell repertoires in COVID-19. Background on the study: Donors in the United States, Italy and Spain gave samples during acute or convalescent COVID-19. PBMCs, B-cell-depleted T cells, or T cells provided the cDNA or gDNA that made up the material.

This clone appeared once. Under the authors' procedure: Amplification of reference gene primers was used by the study to estimate nucleated cell counts. TCRdb's table, derived via immunoSEQ multiplex PCR, lists solely in-frame clones and lacks some. V and J calls and clone size come straight from that table; D and trimming were deduced from the DNA. Here the sample spans 270,000 or so clones, 80% to 90% being singletons. V shed 2 bases and J shed 12 bases, with 14 bases lying between them. The germline V gene encodes CDR1 MNHNS and CDR2 SASEGT. This CDR3 is 13 amino acids long. Sequenced input: peripheral blood. The chain has TRBV6-1 and TRBJ2-1, with a possible D match to TRBD2 (5 bases). The clonotype originates from a middle-aged woman who had recovered from COVID-19. The CDR3: CASSERLLGGQFF. The CDR3 nucleotides read TGTGCCAGCAGTGAACGACTACTCGGTGGGCAGTTCTTC.